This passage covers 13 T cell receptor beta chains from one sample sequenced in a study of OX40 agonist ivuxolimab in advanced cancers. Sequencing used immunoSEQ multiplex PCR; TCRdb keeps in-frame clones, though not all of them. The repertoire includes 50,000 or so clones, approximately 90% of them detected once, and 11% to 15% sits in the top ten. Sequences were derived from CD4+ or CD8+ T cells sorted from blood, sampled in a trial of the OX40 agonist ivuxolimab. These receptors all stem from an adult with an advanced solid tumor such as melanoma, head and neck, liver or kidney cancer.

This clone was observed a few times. The CDR3 spells CASSQGAEAFF. The CDR3 DNA follows: TGTGCCAGCTCGCAGGGGGCTGAAGCTTTCTTT. The rearrangement joins TRBV18 to TRBJ1-1; 7 bases line up with TRBD1. CDR3 size: 11 residues. V was clipped by 6 bases and J by 6 bases; unmatched bases: 1. The germline gives CDR1 KGHSH, CDR2 LQKENI. Full variable domain (outside the CDR3, taken from reference TRBV18 and TRBJ1-1): NAGVMQNPRHLVRRRGQEARLRCSPMKGHSHVYWYRQLPEEGLKFMVYLQKENIIDESGMPKERFSAEFPKEGPSILRIQQVVRGDSAAYFCASSQGAEAFFGQGTRLTVV.

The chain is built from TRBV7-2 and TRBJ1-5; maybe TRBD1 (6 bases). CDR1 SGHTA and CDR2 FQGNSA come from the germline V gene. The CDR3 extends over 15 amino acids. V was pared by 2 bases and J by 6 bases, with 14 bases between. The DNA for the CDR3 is TGTGCCAGCAGCTTACTCGGGGGAGGGGGTCAGCCCCAGCATTTT. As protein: CASSLLGGGGQPQHF.

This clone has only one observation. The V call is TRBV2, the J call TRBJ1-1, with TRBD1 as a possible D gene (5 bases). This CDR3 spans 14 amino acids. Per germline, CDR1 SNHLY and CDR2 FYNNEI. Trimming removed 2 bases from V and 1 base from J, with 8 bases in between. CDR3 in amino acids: CASSETGANTEAFF. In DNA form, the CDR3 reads TGTGCCAGCAGTGAAACAGGAGCGAACACTGAAGCTTTCTTT.

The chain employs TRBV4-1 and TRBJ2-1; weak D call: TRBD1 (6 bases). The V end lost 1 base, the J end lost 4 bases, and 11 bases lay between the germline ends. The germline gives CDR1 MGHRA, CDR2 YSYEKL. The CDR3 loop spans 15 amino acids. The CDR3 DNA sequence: TGCGCCAGCAGCCAAGGTCAGGGGCATTACAATGAGCAGTTCTTC. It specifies CASSQGQGHYNEQFF.

For the CDR3, the DNA is TGTGCCAGTAGTCCCCGGACTAGCGGGGGGGATACGCAGTATTTT. Amino acids: CASSPRTSGGDTQYF. The chain combines TRBV19 with TRBJ2-3; 14 nucleotides agree with TRBD2. Trimming at V came to 5 bases and at J to 6 bases, leaving 4 bases not matched to a gene. Germline assignment: CDR1 LNHDA and CDR2 SQIVND (reference sequence). The CDR3 totals 15 residues.

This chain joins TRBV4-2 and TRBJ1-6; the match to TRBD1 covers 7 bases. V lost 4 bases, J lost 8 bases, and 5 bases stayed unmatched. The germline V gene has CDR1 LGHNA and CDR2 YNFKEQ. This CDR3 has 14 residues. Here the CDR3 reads CASSRTGTDSPLHF. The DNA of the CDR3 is TGTGCCAGCAGCCGTACCGGGACAGATTCACCCCTCCACTTT.

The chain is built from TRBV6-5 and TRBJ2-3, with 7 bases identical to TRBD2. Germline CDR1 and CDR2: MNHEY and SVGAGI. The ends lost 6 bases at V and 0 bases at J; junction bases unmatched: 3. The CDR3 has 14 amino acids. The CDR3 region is CASRFSGSTDTQYF. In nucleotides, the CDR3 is TGTGCCAGCAGATTTAGCGGGAGCACAGATACGCAGTATTTT.

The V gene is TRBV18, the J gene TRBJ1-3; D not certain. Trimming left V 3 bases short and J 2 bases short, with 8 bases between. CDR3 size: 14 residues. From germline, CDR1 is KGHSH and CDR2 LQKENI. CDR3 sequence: CASSPQGTGNTIYF. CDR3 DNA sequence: TGTGCCAGCTCACCCCAAGGGACTGGAAACACCATATATTTT.

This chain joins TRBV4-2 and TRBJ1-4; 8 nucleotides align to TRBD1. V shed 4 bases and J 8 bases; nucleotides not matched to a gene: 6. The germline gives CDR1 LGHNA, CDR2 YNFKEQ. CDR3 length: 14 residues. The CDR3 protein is CASSLYRGREKLFF. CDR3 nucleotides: TGTGCCAGCAGCCTTTACAGGGGGAGAGAAAAACTGTTTTTT.

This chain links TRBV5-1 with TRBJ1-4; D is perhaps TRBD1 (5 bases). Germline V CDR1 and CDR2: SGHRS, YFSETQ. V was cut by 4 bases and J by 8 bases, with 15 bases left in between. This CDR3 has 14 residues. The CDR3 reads CASSPGGVGEKLFF. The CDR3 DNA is TGCGCCAGCAGCCCTGGGGGGGTTGGAGAAAAACTGTTTTTT.

CDR3 in DNA: TGTGCCAGTAGCTGGGACCGCTCCAACAATCAGCCCCAGCATTTT. Protein: CASSWDRSNNQPQHF. The chain combines TRBV19 with TRBJ1-5; maybe TRBD1 (5 bases). Germline-derived CDR1 and CDR2 are LNHDA and SQIVND (reference sequence). V lost 6 bases, J lost 3 bases, and 15 bases lay in between. This CDR3 has 15 residues.

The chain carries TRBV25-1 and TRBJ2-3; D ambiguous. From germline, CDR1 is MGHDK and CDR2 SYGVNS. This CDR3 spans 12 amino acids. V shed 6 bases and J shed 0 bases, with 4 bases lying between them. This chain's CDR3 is CASRGSTDTQYF. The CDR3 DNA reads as TGTGCCAGCAGAGGTAGCACAGATACGCAGTATTTT.

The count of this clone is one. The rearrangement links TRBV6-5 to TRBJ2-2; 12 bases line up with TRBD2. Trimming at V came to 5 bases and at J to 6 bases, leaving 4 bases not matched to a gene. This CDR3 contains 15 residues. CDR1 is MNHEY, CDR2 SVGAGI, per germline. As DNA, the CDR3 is TGTGCCAGCAGTAGACTAGCGGGAGACCCCGGGGAGCTGTTTTTT. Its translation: CASSRLAGDPGELFF.